A selection of T cell receptor beta chains follows, all from one sample in a study of cytomegalovirus exposure and HLA in healthy donors. This table comes from immunoSEQ multiplex PCR, and its TCRdb copy is limited to in-frame clones, with some not included. The sample holds about 82,000 clones; 85% to 95% are singletons and the top ten take under 0.9%. The specimen sequenced was PBMCs. These receptors were collected from a woman aged 18-29 years in good health and CMV-seronegative. Each CDR3 is given without its conserved first and last residue. The order of the fields is D gene, V gene, J gene, CDR3 protein. The D gene is left open where the match is weak.

>.|TRBV29-1|TRBJ1-5
SVLVQTNQPQH
>TRBD1|TRBV11-3|TRBJ2-7
ASSGTGDYEQY
>TRBD1|TRBV10-3|TRBJ2-5
AIQGLTQETQY
>.|TRBV18|TRBJ1-2
ASSPRSGGAGGYT
>TRBD2|TRBV13|TRBJ2-7
ASSLELAHHEQY
>.|TRBV5-4|TRBJ1-1
ASSRPQGLNTEAF
>TRBD1|TRBV7-6|TRBJ1-2
ASSPDREDYGYT
>TRBD1|TRBV12-5|TRBJ2-7
ASGLTLTGGLAYEQY
>TRBD1|TRBV5-1|TRBJ2-5
ASTNRGLETQY
>.|TRBV25-1|TRBJ1-1
ASSKVQVNTEAF
>TRBD1|TRBV9|TRBJ2-1
ASSGGTGFNEQF
>TRBD2|TRBV7-6|TRBJ2-7
ASRATSGGFEQY
>.|TRBV27|TRBJ2-1
ASSRLVGGEQF
>.|TRBV7-9|TRBJ1-1
ASSLRGFAGTEAF
>.|TRBV10-1|TRBJ2-1
ASSEHSNYDNEQF
>TRBD1|TRBV13|TRBJ1-2
ASRSGTGVYGYT
>TRBD2|TRBV27|TRBJ2-1
ASSSGLPYNEQF
>.|TRBV29-1|TRBJ2-7
SVEAQGPEQY
>.|TRBV6-6|TRBJ2-5
ASRGRGETQY
>.|TRBV2|TRBJ2-7
ASYLRDSRAGEQY
>TRBD1|TRBV4-1|TRBJ1-1
ASSQVYRGRPEAF
>.|TRBV11-2|TRBJ2-7
ASSPVGAKQY
>.|TRBV6-5|TRBJ2-2
ASSYSGVVDTGELF
>.|TRBV19|TRBJ1-1
ASRPGTWNTEAF
>.|TRBV27|TRBJ2-1
ASSDTGNNEQF
>.|TRBV10-1|TRBJ1-3
ASSDRTGGNTIY
>TRBD2|TRBV7-9|TRBJ2-1
ASSLGLARGNEQF
>.|TRBV5-1|TRBJ2-1
ASSLQGAGEQF
>TRBD1|TRBV7-8|TRBJ1-6
ASSLGQGAYKGNSPLH
>TRBD1|TRBV7-8|TRBJ1-5
ASRPTGAQNQPQH
>TRBD1|TRBV15|TRBJ2-2
ATEGQDQTGELF
>TRBD1|TRBV7-2|TRBJ2-5
ASSTRRDRGGETQY
>TRBD1|TRBV5-4|TRBJ2-3
ASSGDRGTGTQY
>.|TRBV2|TRBJ1-5
ASNEHRNNQPQH
>TRBD1|TRBV10-3|TRBJ1-5
AISGGTANQPQH
>.|TRBV5-1|TRBJ1-4
ASSGQATNEKLF
>.|TRBV11-3|TRBJ2-7
ASSPGWRGNLYEQY
>.|TRBV19|TRBJ2-7
ASSLGTSTYEQY
>TRBD2|TRBV18|TRBJ2-2
ASSPSLAGPTGELF
>.|TRBV5-8|TRBJ2-2
ASSFRAYANTGELF
>.|TRBV5-1|TRBJ1-1
ASHDRGRRTEAF
>.|TRBV25-1|TRBJ1-5
ASSAKSSSNQPQH
>.|TRBV28|TRBJ2-7
ASSPGYEQY
>TRBD1|TRBV6-5|TRBJ2-5
ASKQGAETQY
>TRBD1|TRBV6-1|TRBJ2-7
ASSVGTGRYEQY
>TRBD2|TRBV7-9|TRBJ2-3
ASSSGLAGVGVGDTQY
>.|TRBV5-6|TRBJ1-2
ASSLGDYGYT
>TRBD2|TRBV28|TRBJ2-7
ASSLGTSGIIEQY
>.|TRBV27|TRBJ2-5
ASSTGSQETQY
>TRBD1|TRBV15|TRBJ1-3
ATSRDKGQGATIY
>.|TRBV5-4|TRBJ1-1
ASSLGRTEAF
>TRBD2|TRBV7-9|TRBJ2-5
ASSLGGLQETQY
>.|TRBV9|TRBJ2-4
ASSVEPGGNIQY
>.|TRBV2|TRBJ2-5
ASSETGTPQETQY
>.|TRBV7-2|TRBJ2-1
ASSLEAQGYNEQF